These 13 T cell receptor beta chains were sequenced from one sample in a study of T cell responses to AZD1222 COVID-19 vaccine. Clones were read by immunoSEQ multiplex PCR, and TCRdb kept only the in-frame ones, dropping some. The repertoire holds approximately 130,000 clones, with approximately 85% as singletons. The sequencing here drew on peripheral blood, taken 28 days after the second AZD1222 dose. These TCRs come from an adult who received the AZD1222 COVID-19 vaccine.

This chain uses TRBV25-1 with TRBJ1-2; 9 nucleotides align to TRBD1. Germline CDR1 MGHDK, CDR2 SYGVNS. The CDR3 is 14 residues long. Trimming at V came to 1 base and at J to 8 bases, leaving 5 bases not matched to a gene. The CDR3 here is CASSEWGQGVGYTF. For the CDR3, the DNA is TGTGCCAGCAGTGAATGGGGACAGGGAGTGGGCTACACCTTC.

The chain has TRBV6-2 or TRBV6-3 and TRBJ1-5; D ambiguous. This CDR3 is 12 amino acids long. CDR1 and CDR2 from the germline V gene are MNHEY and SVGEGT. Trimming pared 2 bases from V and 5 bases from J, leaving 4 bases between. For the CDR3, the DNA is TGTGCCAGCAGTTACGGAGATCAGCCCCAGCATTTT. This sequence encodes CASSYGDQPQHF.

The chain joins TRBV20-1 to TRBJ1-6; D gene ambiguous. The V and J ends lost 3 bases and 4 bases respectively, with 10 bases between them. The germline CDR1 and CDR2 sequences are DFQATT and SNEGSKA (reference sequence). The CDR3 length is 14 residues. CDR3 region: CSASGGIYNSPLHF. CDR3 nucleotides: TGCAGTGCTAGTGGCGGGATATATAATTCACCCCTCCACTTT.

V gene TRBV14 combines with J gene TRBJ1-1; tentative D call: TRBD1 (6 bases). The CDR3 has 14 residues. Trimming pared 1 base from V and 5 bases from J, leaving 11 bases between. Germline CDR1 SGHDN, CDR2 FVKESK. The CDR3 nucleotides are TGTGCCAGCAGCCAAGGGGGGGCACGAACTGAAGCTTTCTTT. Its translation: CASSQGGARTEAFF.

The rearrangement links TRBV27 to TRBJ2-3, with D tentatively TRBD2 (5 bases). The germline gives CDR1 MNHEY, CDR2 SMNVEV (reference sequence). The ends were cut back, 5 bases at V and 1 base at J, with 13 bases in the middle. This CDR3 contains 15 residues. The chain's CDR3 is CASSRRAGRTDTQYF. CDR3 nucleotides: TGTGCCAGCAGTAGACGGGCGGGCCGCACAGATACGCAGTATTTT.

The J gene is TRBJ2-1, the V gene TRBV15; a weak D match, TRBD1 (7 bases). The CDR3 totals 15 residues. Germline V gives CDR1 LNHNV, CDR2 YYDKDF (reference sequence). Trimming removed 5 bases from V and 6 bases from J, with 17 bases in between. The CDR3 DNA follows: TGTGCCACCAGCGGGGGACTGGACAGGAGCAATGAGCAGTTCTTC. The encoded protein is CATSGGLDRSNEQFF.

The V gene is TRBV27, the J gene TRBJ2-5; D not resolved. V lost 7 bases and J 1 base, leaving 7 bases between the germline ends. CDR3 length: 12 amino acids. CDR1 is MNHEY and CDR2 is SMNVEV in the germline V gene (reference sequence). This CDR3 is CASTAPQETQYF. The CDR3, as DNA: TGTGCCAGCACGGCGCCCCAAGAGACCCAGTACTTC.

This chain links TRBV12-2 with TRBJ2-2. TRBV12-2 counts as a pseudogene. This CDR3 is 10 amino acids long. The CDR3 spells CASPPWELFF. Here the CDR3 DNA reads TGTGCAAGTCCGCCGTGGGAGCTGTTTTTT.

The gene calls are TRBV6-5 and TRBJ1-6, with a weak D call TRBD1 (5 bases). Deletions cut 6 bases from V and 8 bases from J, with 14 bases between. This CDR3 is built from 14 residues. The germline gives CDR1 MNHEY, CDR2 SVGAGI. Here the CDR3 reads CASSREEGHSPLHF. The CDR3, as DNA: TGTGCCAGCAGCCGGGAGGAGGGGCATTCACCCCTCCACTTT.

The chain recombines TRBV7-8 with TRBJ2-2; possible D gene TRBD2, 5 bases. The germline V gene has CDR1 SGHVS and CDR2 FQNEAQ. Trimming left V 1 base short and J 2 bases short, with 11 bases between. CDR3 length equals 16 residues. CDR3: CASSLDQRLNTGELFF. In DNA form, the CDR3 reads TGTGCCAGCAGCTTAGATCAGCGGTTAAACACCGGGGAGCTGTTTTTT.

The V and J genes are TRBV4-3 and TRBJ2-5; 13 nucleotides match TRBD2. V shed 4 bases, J shed 5 bases, and the junction held 7 bases outside the gene matches. Germline assignment: CDR1 LGHNA and CDR2 YSLEER. The CDR3 spans 16 residues. CDR3 loop: CASSRTGTSGAETQYF. In DNA form, the CDR3 reads TGCGCCAGCAGCCGAACGGGGACTAGCGGGGCCGAGACCCAGTACTTC.

On this clone itself: At one boundary the junction diverges from the germline segment, which might be a read error. The V and J genes are TRBV4-2 and TRBJ1-2; D uncertain. Per germline, CDR1 LGHNA and CDR2 YNFKEQ. The CDR3 spans 13 residues. The CDR3 sequence: CASRQAAGYGYTF. CDR3 DNA: TGTGCCAGCAGACAAGCGGCAGGCTATGGCTACACCTTC.

This clone was recorded once. The chain links TRBV11-2 to TRBJ1-2; D is unresolved. This CDR3 contains 15 residues. Germline-derived CDR1 and CDR2 are SGHAT and FQNNGV. Trimming took 0 bases from V and 3 from J, leaving 11 bases between them. This chain's CDR3 is CASSLDRGSDYGYTF. In DNA, the CDR3 is TGTGCCAGCAGCTTAGATCGAGGGTCAGACTATGGCTACACCTTC.